These 19 T cell receptor beta chains share one sample of origin, sequenced in a study of blood T cell repertoires in COVID-19. Profiling relied on immunoSEQ multiplex PCR, and the TCRdb table lists in-frame clones only, not all of them. In the table there are about 200,000 clones, approximately 80% of which are singletons. The source material was peripheral blood. The receptors stem from a human donor in a cohort sampled during active COVID-19.

This chain uses TRBV19 with TRBJ1-2, with 8 bases that match TRBD1. CDR3 length: 12 residues. Germline trimming cut 7 bases from V and 8 bases from J; bases unmatched to any gene: 6. Per germline, CDR1 LNHDA and CDR2 SQIVND (reference sequence). CDR3 in DNA: TGTGCCAGTACCAGGACAGGGCAGGGCTACACCTTC. It translates to CASTRTGQGYTF.

The chain uses TRBV4-1 and TRBJ2-6, with D unresolved. V gave up 0 bases and J gave up 0 bases, with 12 bases separating them. The length of the CDR3 is 18 residues. In germline, CDR1 is MGHRA, CDR2 YSYEKL. In DNA, the CDR3 is TGCGCCAGCAGCCAAGATGACGGATACAGCTCTGGGGCCAACGTCCTGACTTTC. As protein: CASSQDDGYSSGANVLTF.

The chain is built from TRBV28 and TRBJ2-2; TRBD1 matches 12 bases. The ends lost 10 bases at V and 1 base at J; junction bases unmatched: 10. The germline CDR1 and CDR2 sequences are MDHEN and SYDVKM. There are 17 residues in the CDR3. The chain's CDR3 is CATRPGTGGENTGELFF. DNA for the CDR3: TGTGCCACCCGTCCCGGGACAGGGGGCGAGAACACCGGGGAGCTGTTTTTT.

The chain uses TRBV18 and TRBJ2-5; TRBD2 might be the D (5 bases). Germline-derived CDR1 and CDR2 are KGHSH and LQKENI. The V end was cut by 3 bases, the J end by 5 bases, with 7 bases between. The CDR3 runs to 12 residues. CDR3 bases: TGTGCCAGCTCACCCCCGGGGGAGACCCAGTACTTC. Protein sequence: CASSPPGETQYF.

The chain has TRBV2 and TRBJ2-2, with 9 bases lining up with TRBD1. Germline V CDR1 and CDR2: SNHLY, FYNNEI. Trimming took 10 bases from V and 6 from J; bases not matched to a gene: 9. The CDR3 runs 14 residues. In DNA, the CDR3 is TGTGCCACGGGGGGACAGGGCAGGCCCGGGGAGCTGTTTTTT. It codes for CATGGQGRPGELFF. Filled out from reference TRBV2 and TRBJ2-2, the complete variable domain reads EPEVTQTPSHQVTQMGQEVILRCVPISNHLYFYWYRQILGQKVEFLVSFYNNEISEKSEIFDDQFSVERPDGSNFTLKIRSTKLEDSAMYFCATGGQGRPGELFFGEGSRLTVL.

The CDR3 nucleotides read TGTGCCAGCAGCTTAGGGCTAGCGATGGGGGGAGAGCAGTTCTTC. Translating it yields CASSLGLAMGGEQFF. This chain uses TRBV7-9 with TRBJ2-1, with a weak D call TRBD2 (6 bases). Germline CDR1 and CDR2: SEHNR and FQNEAQ (reference sequence). CDR3 length equals 15 residues. V dropped 1 base and J dropped 10 bases, with 17 bases sitting between them.

The V call is TRBV15, the J call TRBJ2-5; D is possibly TRBD2 (6 bases). Germline V gives CDR1 LNHNV, CDR2 YYDKDF (reference sequence). V lost 2 bases and J lost 5, with 15 bases in between. This CDR3 is 15 amino acids long. CDR3 sequence reads: CATSRTIAGSETQYF. Here the CDR3 DNA reads TGTGCCACCAGCAGAACTATTGCGGGAAGTGAGACCCAGTACTTC.

V usage is TRBV9 and J usage is TRBJ2-5; 9 nucleotides align to TRBD2. There are 16 residues in the CDR3. V shed 0 bases, J shed 5 bases, and the junction held 8 bases outside the gene matches. Germline CDR1 and CDR2: SGDLS and YYNGEE. For the CDR3, the DNA is TGTGCCAGCAGCGTAGGGGCGGGAGGGCCATCGGAGACCCAGTACTTC. Translated: CASSVGAGGPSETQYF.

This clone was recorded once. The chain carries TRBV6-4 and TRBJ2-2; 8 nucleotides agree with TRBD2. The CDR3 is made up of 16 amino acids. Unmatched junction bases numbered 11, after V lost 5 bases and J lost 6 bases. Germline-derived CDR1 and CDR2 are MRHNA and SNTAGT. This CDR3 reads CASSQKAGEGAGELFF. The CDR3 coding sequence is TGTGCCAGCAGTCAGAAAGCGGGAGAGGGGGCCGGGGAGCTGTTTTTT.

The V gene is TRBV25-1, the J gene TRBJ1-4, with a tentative D call TRBD1 (5 bases). This CDR3 region has 16 residues. Germline V lookup: CDR1 MGHDK, CDR2 SYGVNS. V lost 1 base and J 3 bases, leaving 12 bases between the germline ends. CDR3 protein: CASSESSRAANEKLFF. DNA for the CDR3: TGTGCCAGCAGTGAATCATCCAGGGCGGCTAATGAAAAACTGTTTTTT.

The CDR3 loop reads CASTRGLAGITDTQYF. CDR3 DNA: TGTGCCAGCACCCGGGGACTAGCGGGAATCACAGATACGCAGTATTTT. This chain uses TRBV5-4 with TRBJ2-3; 13 bases map to TRBD2. The CDR3 sequence is 16 residues long. Germline loops: CDR1 SGHNT, CDR2 YYREEE (reference sequence). J lost 2 bases, V lost 6 bases, and 6 bases had no gene match.

The chain couples TRBV3-1 (or the pseudogene TRBV3-2) to TRBJ2-6; TRBD2 might be the D (6 bases). Germline V gives CDR1 LGHDT, CDR2 YNNKEL (reference sequence). The CDR3 runs to 17 residues. V dropped 5 bases and J dropped 0 bases, with 14 bases sitting between them. The CDR3 DNA sequence: TGTGCCAGCAGCTGGGGACTGGGGGGCTCTGGGGCCAACGTCCTGACTTTC. Protein: CASSWGLGGSGANVLTF.

The chain recombines TRBV19 with TRBJ2-7, with D perhaps TRBD2 (6 bases). CDR3 size: 13 residues. Germline CDR1 LNHDA, CDR2 SQIVND (reference sequence). Between the trimmed V and J ends, which lost 5 bases and 7 bases, there was a span of 15 bases. The CDR3 loop is CASSLAGDLEQYF. The CDR3 DNA is TGTGCCAGTAGTTTGGCTGGGGACTTAGAGCAGTACTTC.

The chain has TRBV3-1 (or the pseudogene TRBV3-2) and TRBJ2-5; D ambiguous. Trimming took off 2 bases at V and 5 bases at J, with 12 bases between the two ends. The germline V gene encodes CDR1 LGHDT and CDR2 YNNKEL (reference sequence). This CDR3 comprises 14 residues. CDR3 DNA: TGTGCCAGCAGCCAATTGGGCAGAGAGGAGACCCAGTACTTC. The encoded protein is CASSQLGREETQYF.

This clone showed up just once. The V and J genes are TRBV5-6 and TRBJ2-1, with D tentatively TRBD2 (6 bases). The germline V and J ends were trimmed by 3 bases and 2 bases, with 15 bases remaining between them. This CDR3 is 16 amino acids long. CDR1 is SGHDT, CDR2 YYEEEE, per germline. The CDR3 loop is CASSSFWEVPYNEQFF. The DNA of the CDR3 is TGTGCCAGCAGCTCGTTCTGGGAGGTACCCTACAATGAGCAGTTCTTC.

The CDR3 sequence: CASRQRASTDTQYF. The CDR3 DNA reads TGTGCCAGCAGGCAGCGGGCGAGCACAGATACGCAGTATTTT. The chain carries TRBV7-2 and TRBJ2-3, with D maybe TRBD2 (6 bases). CDR3 length: 14 amino acids. Trimming pared 6 bases from V and 0 bases from J, leaving 10 bases between. Germline CDR1 SGHTA, CDR2 FQGNSA.

This sequence joins TRBV5-6 and TRBJ1-2, with D tentatively TRBD1 (5 bases). The ends were cut back, 1 base at V and 2 bases at J, with 12 bases in the middle. Germline V gene data show CDR1 as SGHDT and CDR2 as YYEEEE. The CDR3 totals 15 residues. Here the CDR3 reads CASSLMGRPNYGYTF. The CDR3 region has the DNA TGTGCCAGCAGCTTGATGGGGCGGCCCAACTATGGCTACACCTTC.

The CDR3 nucleotides read TGCGCCAGCAGCTTGGGACAGGGGGCCCTCTCACGTGAGACCCAGTACTTC. Translation gives CASSLGQGALSRETQYF. This chain joins TRBV5-1 and TRBJ2-5; TRBD1 aligns across 10 bases. V gave up 0 bases and J gave up 5 bases; unmatched junction bases: 10. The germline CDR1 and CDR2 sequences are SGHRS and YFSETQ. CDR3 length: 17 residues. Full variable domain (rest looked up from reference TRBV5-1 and TRBJ2-5): KAGVTQTPRYLIKTRGQQVTLSCSPISGHRSVSWYQQTPGQGLQFLFEYFSETQRNKGNFPGRFSGRQFSNSRSEMNVSTLELGDSALYLCASSLGQGALSRETQYFGPGTRLLVL.

V and J are TRBV24-1 and TRBJ1-4; TRBD1 matches 9 bases. Unmatched junction bases numbered 2, after V lost 6 bases and J lost 4 bases. CDR1 and CDR2 from the germline V gene are KGHDR and SFDVKD. CDR3 length equals 14 residues. CDR3 sequence: CATSSGQGNEKLFF. In DNA, the CDR3 is TGTGCCACCAGTTCGGGACAGGGTAATGAAAAACTGTTTTTT.